The 23 T cell receptor beta chains in this list originate from one sample, sequenced in a study of T cell repertoires in cytomegalovirus infection. TCRdb itself ran the reads through MiXCR, one entry per CDR3 protein. The sample consists of 150,000 to 200,000 distinct CDR3 sequences, about 30% of them appearing once. The source material was PBMCs. All receptors come from a human donor in good health (CMV status not recorded). Some clones in this sample may be carry-over from other donors' samples.

Regarding this clonotype: A much larger clone differs from this one at a single base, so this may be a read error. J is TRBJ2-2 and V is TRBV7-3; 8 nucleotides align to TRBD2. This CDR3 region has 15 residues. Losses at the gene ends were 3 bases for V and 3 bases for J; bases not matched to a gene: 3. Germline V lookup: CDR1 SGHTA, CDR2 FQGTGA. The CDR3 DNA is TGTGCCAGCAGCTTCGGGGGGGCCGACACCGGGGAGCTGTTTTTT. It codes for CASSFGGADTGELFF.

Details on this clonotype: A much larger clone lies a single base off, so this may be a read error. This chain's CDR3 is CASRPRDHAQNDQFF. The CDR3, as DNA: TGTGCCAGCAGACCCAGGGACCACGCACAAAATGATCAGTTCTTC. This chain links TRBV7-2 with TRBJ2-1; D assignment may be TRBD1 or TRBD2 (5 bases each). The CDR3 consists of 15 residues. CDR1 is SGHTA, CDR2 FQGNSA, per germline.

The chain is built from TRBV4-3 and TRBJ2-1; D remains ambiguous. Deletions cut 2 bases from V and 10 bases from J, with 12 bases between. The length of the CDR3 is 13 residues. From germline, CDR1 is LGHNA and CDR2 YSLEER. The CDR3 nucleotides are TGCGCCAGCAGCCAATTGAGGTATGACGAGCAGTTCTTC. It codes for CASSQLRYDEQFF.

This clonotype was found a few times. J is TRBJ2-3 and V is TRBV12-3 or TRBV12-4, with 7 bases fitting TRBD2. There are 15 residues in the CDR3. The V and J ends lost 3 bases and 3 bases, in that order; junction bases with no gene match: 6. CDR3 region: CASSFGLGGTDTQYF. In DNA, the CDR3 is TGTGCCAGCAGTTTCGGGCTCGGGGGGACAGATACGCAGTATTTT.

This clonotype was observed many times. The gene calls are TRBV7-2 and TRBJ1-4, with D uncertain. Germline-derived CDR1 and CDR2 are SGHTA and FQGNSA. The CDR3 is made up of 15 amino acids. The germline V and J ends were trimmed by 1 base and 0 bases, with 6 bases remaining between them. The CDR3 reads CASSLDTATNEKLFF. The CDR3, as DNA: TGTGCCAGCAGCTTAGATACTGCAACTAATGAAAAACTGTTTTTT.

The CDR3 region has the DNA TGCAGCGTTTCGACAGGGTCTAACTATGGCTACACCTTC. It encodes CSVSTGSNYGYTF. The V and J genes are TRBV29-1 and TRBJ1-2; 7 nucleotides match TRBD1. With 5 bases clipped from V and 0 bases from J, the junction kept 3 bases outside the gene matches. Germline V gives CDR1 SQVTM, CDR2 ANQGSEA. The CDR3 length is 13 residues.

This clonotype showed up many times. The chain links TRBV7-9 to TRBJ1-2; TRBD1 matches at 9 bases. Looked up from germline, CDR1 is SEHNR and CDR2 is FQNEAQ (reference sequence). J lost 2 bases, V lost 4 bases, and 8 bases had no gene match. The CDR3 covers 16 residues. This CDR3 reads CASSYGSGQGNYGYTF. CDR3 DNA sequence: TGTGCCAGCAGCTACGGATCGGGACAGGGAAACTATGGCTACACCTTC.

The rearrangement uses TRBV7-9 and TRBJ1-4, with TRBD1 as a possible D gene (6 bases). Trimming shortened V by 4 bases and J by 8 bases, and 14 bases separated the two germline ends. The V gene's germline CDR1 is SEHNR and CDR2 FQNEAQ (reference sequence). The CDR3 is made up of 14 amino acids. The CDR3 is CASSSYRDEEKLFF. CDR3 sequence (DNA): TGTGCCAGCAGCTCCTACAGGGATGAGGAAAAACTGTTTTTT.

The V call is TRBV6-6, the J call TRBJ1-5; the D is unclear. The CDR3 covers 15 residues. Germline CDR1 MNHNY, CDR2 SVGAGI (reference sequence). The V and J ends lost 8 bases and 0 bases respectively, with 14 bases between them. Here the CDR3 reads CASRNGRNSNQPQHF. The CDR3 coding sequence is TGTGCCAGCCGAAACGGACGGAATAGCAATCAGCCCCAGCATTTT.

The sample holds a few counts of this clonotype. The rearrangement uses TRBV14 and TRBJ1-1, with unresolved D. In germline, CDR1 is SGHDN, CDR2 FVKESK. Trimming took off 2 bases at V and 0 bases at J, with 10 bases between the two ends. The CDR3 runs 15 residues. The CDR3 sequence is CASSQLGIMNTEAFF. In nucleotides, the CDR3 is TGTGCCAGCAGCCAATTAGGGATCATGAACACTGAAGCTTTCTTT.

CDR3 protein: CASSDNNEQFF. In DNA form, the CDR3 reads TGCGCCAGCAGCGACAACAATGAGCAGTTCTTC. The chain recombines TRBV5-1 with TRBJ2-1; the D is unclear. CDR3 length: 11 amino acids. Deletions cut 4 bases from V and 5 bases from J, with 4 bases between. Germline-derived CDR1 and CDR2 are SGHRS and YFSETQ.

CDR3 loop: CASGWDAYNEQFF. For the CDR3, the DNA is TGTGCTAGTGGTTGGGACGCCTACAATGAGCAGTTCTTC. V and J are TRBV12-5 and TRBJ2-1; TRBD1 or TRBD2 may be the D gene (5 bases each). Germline CDR1 reads LGHNT; CDR2 reads FRNRAP. Deletions cut 4 bases from V and 2 bases from J, with 6 bases between. The CDR3 sequence is 13 residues long.

This clonotype was counted ten times or more. Mismatch with germline at one junction end may stem from a read error. This chain connects TRBV12-3 or TRBV12-4 to TRBJ2-5, with D possibly being TRBD1 (5 bases). The CDR3 totals 15 residues. The CDR3 region has the DNA TGTGCCAGCAGCCCAGACGGACAAGGGGCCAGAGTGGAGCACTTC. Its protein product is CASSPDGQGARVEHF.

The chain has TRBV7-2 and TRBJ2-7; 8 nucleotides line up with TRBD1. CDR1 and CDR2 from the germline V gene are SGHTA and FQGNSA. The junction had 9 bases not matched to a gene; V was cut back by 4 bases and J by 7 bases. The CDR3 length is 14 residues. The CDR3 DNA follows: TGTGCCAGCAGCTCGGGCAGGGGGCAGTGGGAGCAGTACTTC. Its translation is CASSSGRGQWEQYF.

The sample holds many counts of this clonotype. DNA for the CDR3: TGTGCCAGCAGCCCTTTAATGACAGGGACTGAAGCTTTCTTT. This encodes CASSPLMTGTEAFF. The chain carries TRBV7-2 and TRBJ1-1, with 7 positions matching TRBD1. The CDR3 has 14 amino acids. Germline CDR1 SGHTA, CDR2 FQGNSA. V lost 5 bases and J lost 5; bases outside the gene matches: 8. Filled out from reference TRBV7-2 and TRBJ1-1, the complete variable domain reads GAGVSQSPSNKVTEKGKDVELRCDPISGHTALYWYRQSLGQGLEFLIYFQGNSAPDKSGLPSDRFSAERTGGSVSTLTIQRTQQEDSAVYLCASSPLMTGTEAFFGQGTRLTVV.

The table lists this clonotype with a few counts. V gene TRBV7-6 combines with J gene TRBJ2-5; tentatively, D is TRBD1 (6 bases). The CDR3 runs 15 residues. Germline V lookup: CDR1 SGHVS, CDR2 FNYEAQ. Deletions cut 3 bases from V and 0 bases from J, with 11 bases between. DNA of the CDR3: TGTGCCAGCAGCTTGGCTACAGGGAACCAAGAGACCCAGTACTTC. As protein: CASSLATGNQETQYF.

The chain links TRBV6-1 to TRBJ2-7, with D possibly being TRBD2 (5 bases). The CDR3 length is 19 residues. Trimming cost V 0 bases and J 2 bases, with 23 bases left between them. Germline V lookup: CDR1 MNHNS, CDR2 SASEGT. The CDR3 is CASSEAFSFAPGETYEQYF. The CDR3 DNA is TGTGCCAGCAGTGAAGCGTTCTCTTTCGCTCCCGGGGAGACCTACGAGCAGTACTTC.

This clonotype was observed a few times. The V and J genes are TRBV7-8 and TRBJ1-5; weak D call: TRBD1 (5 bases). The CDR3 loop spans 15 amino acids. The V and J ends lost 5 bases and 6 bases respectively, with 17 bases between them. The germline V gene has CDR1 SGHVS and CDR2 FQNEAQ. CDR3 residues: CASSMGVIPSQPQHF. CDR3 DNA sequence: TGTGCCAGCAGCATGGGGGTGATTCCGAGTCAGCCCCAGCATTTT.

This chain connects TRBV12-3 or TRBV12-4 to TRBJ2-7; D assignment may be TRBD1 or TRBD2 (5 bases each). Between the trimmed V and J ends, which lost 7 bases and 3 bases, there was a span of 13 bases. The CDR3 length is 13 residues. DNA of the CDR3: TGTGCCAGCACCCTGGGGGTCCGCTACGAGCAGTACTTC. This codes for CASTLGVRYEQYF.

This clonotype was seen more than once but under ten times. The rearrangement joins TRBV7-2 to TRBJ2-7; D possibly corresponds to TRBD2 (5 bases). The CDR3 length is 15 residues. Looked up from germline, CDR1 is SGHTA and CDR2 is FQGNSA. The germline V and J ends were trimmed by 1 base and 5 bases, with 15 bases remaining between them. CDR3 DNA: TGTGCCAGCAGCTTAGGAGGCGGGTCCCGCGACGAGCAGTACTTC. It specifies CASSLGGGSRDEQYF.

V and J are TRBV12-3 or TRBV12-4 and TRBJ2-3; the D is unclear. The V end was cut by 1 base, the J end by 2 bases, with 7 bases between. This CDR3 is built from 14 residues. The CDR3 loop reads CASSLGRPTDTQYF. As DNA, the CDR3 is TGTGCCAGCAGTTTAGGAAGGCCCACAGATACGCAGTATTTT.

This clonotype was seen only a few times. The junction departs from the called germline gene at one end, perhaps through a read error. J is TRBJ2-3 and V is TRBV7-7, with a weak D call TRBD2 (6 bases). CDR3 size: 15 residues. Germline loops: CDR1 SSHAT, CDR2 FNYEAQ (reference sequence). The CDR3 DNA reads TGTGCTAGCAGCCAAGGGGTGGGTAGCGGTCATACGCAGTATTTT. It encodes CASSQGVGSGHTQYF.

This clonotype was counted only a few times. V is TRBV29-1 and J is TRBJ1-5, with D tentatively TRBD1 (5 bases). CDR3 size: 13 residues. V lost 6 bases and J lost 4, with 13 bases in between. The germline V gene encodes CDR1 SQVTM and CDR2 ANQGSEA. CDR3 DNA sequence: TGCAGCGTAGCCGACGGGACTAATCAGCCCCAGCATTTT. The encoded protein is CSVADGTNQPQHF. The complete variable domain, with remaining parts taken from reference TRBV29-1 and TRBJ1-5, reads SAVISQKPSRDICQRGTSLTIQCQVDSQVTMMFWYRQQPGQSLTLIATANQGSEATYESGFVIDKFPISRPNLTFSTLTVSNMSPEDSSIYLCSVADGTNQPQHFGDGTRLSIL.